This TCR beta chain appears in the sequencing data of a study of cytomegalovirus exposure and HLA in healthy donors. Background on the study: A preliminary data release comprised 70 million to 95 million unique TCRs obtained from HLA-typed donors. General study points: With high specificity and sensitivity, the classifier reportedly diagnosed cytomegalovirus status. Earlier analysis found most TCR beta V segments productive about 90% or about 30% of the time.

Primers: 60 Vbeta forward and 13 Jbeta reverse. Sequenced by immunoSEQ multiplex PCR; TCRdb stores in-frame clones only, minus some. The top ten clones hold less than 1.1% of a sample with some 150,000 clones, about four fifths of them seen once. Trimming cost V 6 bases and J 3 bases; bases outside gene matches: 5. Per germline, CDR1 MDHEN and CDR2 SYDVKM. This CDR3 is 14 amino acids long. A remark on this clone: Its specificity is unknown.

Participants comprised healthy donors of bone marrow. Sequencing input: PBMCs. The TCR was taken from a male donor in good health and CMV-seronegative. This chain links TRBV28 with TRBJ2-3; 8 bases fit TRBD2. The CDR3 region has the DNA TGTGCCAGCAGCACGGGGGGGGCTACAGATACGCAGTATTTT. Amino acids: CASSTGGATDTQYF.